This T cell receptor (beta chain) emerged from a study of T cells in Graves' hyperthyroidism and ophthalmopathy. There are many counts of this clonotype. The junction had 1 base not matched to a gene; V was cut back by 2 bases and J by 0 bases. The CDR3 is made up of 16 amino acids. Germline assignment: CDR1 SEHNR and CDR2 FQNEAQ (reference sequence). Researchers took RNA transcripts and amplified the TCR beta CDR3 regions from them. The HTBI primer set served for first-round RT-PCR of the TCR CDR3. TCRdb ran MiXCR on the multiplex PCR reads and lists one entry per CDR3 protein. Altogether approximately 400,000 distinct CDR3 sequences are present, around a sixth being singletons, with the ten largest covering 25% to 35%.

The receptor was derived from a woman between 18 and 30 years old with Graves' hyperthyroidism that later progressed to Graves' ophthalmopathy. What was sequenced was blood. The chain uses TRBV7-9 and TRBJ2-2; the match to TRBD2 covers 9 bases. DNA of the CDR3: TGTGCCAGCAGCTTACCTAGCGGGACGAACACCGGGGAGCTGTTTTTT. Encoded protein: CASSLPSGTNTGELFF.